Following are 20 T cell receptor beta chains from one sample sequenced in a study of PD-L1 blockade in urothelial cancer. The method was immunoSEQ multiplex PCR; TCRdb's version includes in-frame clones alone and lacks a portion of them. The top ten hold under 2.5% of the sample, which has around 53,000 clones, about 85% seen once. Time point noted: peripheral blood 6 weeks after treatment start. Sequences were derived from PBMCs, sampled around atezolizumab (anti-PD-L1) treatment. All receptors come from a man aged 50 or older with urothelial cancer.

The chain has TRBV7-9 and TRBJ2-1; 9 nucleotides align to TRBD2. V lost 0 bases and J lost 10; bases outside the gene matches: 4. Germline values: CDR1 SEHNR, CDR2 FQNEAQ (reference sequence). The CDR3 contains 14 residues. CDR3 amino acids: CASSLALGLAEQFF. DNA of the CDR3: TGTGCCAGCAGCTTAGCGTTAGGACTAGCGGAGCAGTTCTTC.

The rearrangement joins TRBV19 to TRBJ2-1; TRBD2 aligns across 10 bases. CDR1 LNHDA and CDR2 SQIVND come from the germline V gene (reference sequence). This CDR3 spans 16 amino acids. V was pared by 5 bases and J by 6 bases, with 10 bases of the junction left unmatched. CDR3 protein: CASSLPGLAAGNEQFF. In DNA form, the CDR3 reads TGTGCCAGTAGTCTCCCCGGACTAGCGGCGGGCAATGAGCAGTTCTTC. The full variable domain, completed using reference TRBV19 and TRBJ2-1, is DGGITQSPKYLFRKEGQNVTLSCEQNLNHDAMYWYRQDPGQGLRLIYYSQIVNDFQKGDIAEGYSVSREKKESFPLTVTSAQKNPTAFYLCASSLPGLAAGNEQFFGPGTRLTVL.

The V gene is TRBV5-8, the J gene TRBJ1-2, with TRBD1 identical over 7 bases. V lost 0 bases to trimming and J lost 4 bases; unmatched junction nucleotides: 6. The CDR3 runs 15 residues. Germline CDR1 SGHTS, CDR2 YDEGEE. In DNA, the CDR3 is TGTGCCAGCAGCTTGGCCAAAGGGGGCGGCTATGGCTACACCTTC. The encoded protein is CASSLAKGGGYGYTF.

The genes are TRBV4-1 and TRBJ2-7, with 10 bases identical to TRBD1. The CDR3 extends over 15 amino acids. The germline V gene has CDR1 MGHRA and CDR2 YSYEKL. Germline trimming cut 6 bases from V and 5 bases from J; bases unmatched to any gene: 10. The CDR3 DNA reads as TGCGCCAGCAGAACCCGGACAGGGGGTGTGAACGAGCAGTACTTC. Translated: CASRTRTGGVNEQYF.

This chain connects TRBV30 to TRBJ1-6, with no clear D. V lost 3 bases to trimming and J lost 8 bases, with 11 bases between them. The CDR3 extends over 13 amino acids. From germline, CDR1 is GTSNPN and CDR2 SVGIG (reference sequence). CDR3 in amino acids: CAWRLLRDSPLHF. The CDR3 region has the DNA TGTGCCTGGAGGCTTTTGAGGGATTCACCCCTCCACTTT.

The gene calls are TRBV12-5 and TRBJ1-5, with D possibly being TRBD1 (6 bases). Trimming took off 1 base at V and 2 bases at J, with 15 bases between the two ends. The CDR3 extends over 17 amino acids. Germline V gene data show CDR1 as LGHNT and CDR2 as FRNRAP. The CDR3 is CASGLGQVASRNQPQHF. The CDR3 DNA is TGTGCTAGTGGTTTGGGACAGGTCGCATCCCGCAATCAGCCCCAGCATTTT.

This chain uses TRBV5-1 with TRBJ2-7; 7 bases align to TRBD1. The J segment lost 3 bases and the V segment lost 4 bases, leaving 7 bases of the junction unmatched. The CDR3 runs 14 residues. Germline V gene data show CDR1 as SGHRS and CDR2 as YFSETQ. The CDR3 nucleotides are TGCGCCAGCAGCCGAGGGGACAGAGTCTACGAGCAGTACTTC. As protein: CASSRGDRVYEQYF. Looking up the rest from reference TRBV5-1 and TRBJ2-7 gives the full variable domain: KAGVTQTPRYLIKTRGQQVTLSCSPISGHRSVSWYQQTPGQGLQFLFEYFSETQRNKGNFPGRFSGRQFSNSRSEMNVSTLELGDSALYLCASSRGDRVYEQYFGPGTRLTVT.

The chain uses TRBV28 and TRBJ2-5; 8 bases line up with TRBD1. The V and J ends lost 4 bases and 5 bases, in that order; junction bases with no gene match: 12. Germline V gene sequence: CDR1 MDHEN, CDR2 SYDVKM. The CDR3 is 16 amino acids. The CDR3 sequence: CASSSLRTGKDETQYF. In nucleotides, the CDR3 is TGTGCCAGCAGTTCTCTGCGGACAGGGAAGGATGAGACCCAGTACTTC.

The rearrangement joins TRBV7-2 to TRBJ2-1; 10 bases line up with TRBD2. The V and J ends lost 0 bases and 7 bases, in that order; junction bases with no gene match: 3. The CDR3 totals 15 residues. CDR1 is SGHTA, CDR2 FQGNSA, per germline. CDR3 in DNA: TGTGCCAGCAGCTTAGCACTAGCGGGGTGGAATGAGCAGTTCTTC. Translation: CASSLALAGWNEQFF.

The rearrangement links TRBV27 to TRBJ2-7; 10 nucleotides match TRBD2. V was clipped by 5 bases and J by 9 bases; unmatched bases: 10. Germline assignment: CDR1 MNHEY and CDR2 SMNVEV (reference sequence). CDR3 length: 14 amino acids. CDR3 in DNA: TGTGCCAGCAGTCCGCTAGCGGGAGAGATAGGGCAGTACTTC. Protein sequence: CASSPLAGEIGQYF.

This clone was counted a few times. The chain carries TRBV29-1 and TRBJ1-1; D ambiguous. V lost 4 bases and J lost 0, with 12 bases in between. Germline CDR1 reads SQVTM; CDR2 reads ANQGSEA. The CDR3 contains 14 residues. The CDR3 DNA reads TGCAGCGTTGTAAGTGGCACACTGAACACTGAAGCTTTCTTT. This codes for CSVVSGTLNTEAFF. Looking up the rest from reference TRBV29-1 and TRBJ1-1 gives the full variable domain: SAVISQKPSRDICQRGTSLTIQCQVDSQVTMMFWYRQQPGQSLTLIATANQGSEATYESGFVIDKFPISRPNLTFSTLTVSNMSPEDSSIYLCSVVSGTLNTEAFFGQGTRLTVV.

The V gene is TRBV5-1, the J gene TRBJ2-5; perhaps TRBD2 as D (5 bases). There are 14 residues in the CDR3. Looked up from germline, CDR1 is SGHRS and CDR2 is YFSETQ. Trimming left V 4 bases short and J 4 bases short, with 14 bases between. The CDR3 loop is CASSPSGSRETQYF. The CDR3 DNA reads TGCGCCAGCAGCCCGTCGGGAAGCAGAGAGACCCAGTACTTC.

The rearrangement uses TRBV27 and TRBJ2-1; D unclear. The germline CDR1 and CDR2 sequences are MNHEY and SMNVEV (reference sequence). CDR3 length equals 13 residues. Trimming cost V 2 bases and J 5 bases, with 7 bases left between them. DNA of the CDR3: TGTGCCAGCAGTTTACCTTCTAACAATGAGCAGTTCTTC. Its protein product is CASSLPSNNEQFF.

The gene calls are TRBV7-6 and TRBJ2-2, with a tentative D call TRBD1 (6 bases). CDR1 SGHVS and CDR2 FNYEAQ come from the germline V gene. The CDR3 runs to 12 residues. The V end was cut by 5 bases, the J end by 11 bases, with 12 bases between. In nucleotides, the CDR3 is TGTGCCAGCAGCAAGACAGGTAGAGAGCTGTTTTTT. Protein sequence: CASSKTGRELFF.

This chain joins TRBV28 and TRBJ2-1; D may be TRBD2 (7 bases). CDR3 length: 16 amino acids. The V end lost 4 bases, the J end lost 0 bases, and 13 bases lay between the germline ends. CDR1 is MDHEN, CDR2 SYDVKM, per germline. CDR3 DNA sequence: TGTGCCAGCAGTTCCCCGCGGGGGCGCTCCTACAATGAGCAGTTCTTC. The encoded protein is CASSSPRGRSYNEQFF.

The chain combines TRBV7-2 with TRBJ1-5; D unclear. CDR3 length: 17 amino acids. V gave up 2 bases and J gave up 0 bases, with 14 bases separating them. Per the germline V gene, CDR1 is SGHTA and CDR2 is FQGNSA. The CDR3, as DNA: TGTGCCAGCAGCTTATCTGGTACTGTCTATAGCAATCAGCCCCAGCATTTT. This sequence encodes CASSLSGTVYSNQPQHF.

This chain joins TRBV6-6 and TRBJ2-3; 8 nucleotides agree with TRBD1. The trim removed 5 bases at V and 4 bases at J, leaving 5 bases unmatched. Germline CDR1 and CDR2: MNHNY and SVGAGI (reference sequence). CDR3 size: 14 residues. The CDR3 is CASSRTGPADTQYF. The CDR3 DNA follows: TGTGCCAGCAGTCGGACAGGGCCAGCAGATACGCAGTATTTT.

The chain recombines TRBV6-6 with TRBJ1-5; 8 bases are shared with TRBD1. Germline V gene data show CDR1 as MNHNY and CDR2 as SVGAGI (reference sequence). V shed 6 bases and J 2 bases; nucleotides not matched to a gene: 3. The CDR3 loop spans 14 amino acids. The CDR3 here is CASRGQGGNQPQHF. The CDR3 DNA is TGTGCCAGCAGAGGACAGGGTGGCAATCAGCCCCAGCATTTT.

The table lists this clone with a count of one. The chain links TRBV7-8 to TRBJ1-3, with D unresolved. Germline CDR1 and CDR2: SGHVS and FQNEAQ. Trimming stripped 8 bases from V and 1 base from J, with 6 bases between. CDR3 size: 12 residues. The CDR3 loop is CASQESGNTIYF. The CDR3, as DNA: TGTGCCAGCCAGGAATCTGGAAACACCATATATTTT.

V usage is TRBV7-2 and J usage is TRBJ1-3; no clear D. With 4 bases removed from V and 0 bases from J, the gap between germline ends came to 7 bases. The V gene's germline CDR1 is SGHTA and CDR2 FQGNSA. This CDR3 is built from 14 residues. The CDR3 protein is CASSSGSSGNTIYF. The CDR3 nucleotides are TGTGCCAGCAGCTCCGGGTCCTCTGGAAACACCATATATTTT. The full variable domain, its missing parts supplied by reference TRBV7-2 and TRBJ1-3, is GAGVSQSPSNKVTEKGKDVELRCDPISGHTALYWYRQSLGQGLEFLIYFQGNSAPDKSGLPSDRFSAERTGGSVSTLTIQRTQQEDSAVYLCASSSGSSGNTIYFGEGSWLTVV.